The T cell receptor beta chain described here comes from a study of blood T cells in healthy people across ages. Overall study: Template switching retrieved approximately one barcoded beta molecule for each two T cells.

Then a second PCR, running about 7 to 11 cycles, was carried out with a sample-barcoded 5' primer and a J-beta primer mix. TCRdb reanalysed the 5' RACE reads using MiXCR and keeps one entry per CDR3 protein. The sample contains roughly 1.4 million distinct CDR3 sequences, 45% to 70% of which appear only once. V lost 0 bases and J 1 base, leaving 9 bases between the germline ends. The CDR3 runs 16 residues. Germline CDR1 reads LGHNA; CDR2 reads YNFKEQ. The TCR was taken from a man younger than 35 in good health. Sequencing input: blood. The chain links TRBV4-2 to TRBJ2-2, with D perhaps TRBD1 (5 bases). The CDR3 loop reads CASSQDLQVNTGELFF. CDR3 nucleotides: TGTGCCAGCAGCCAAGATTTACAGGTGAACACCGGGGAGCTGTTTTTT.